The clone carrying this T cell receptor beta chain was picked up a small number of times. The sample belongs to a study of CD8+ T cells in alopecia areata. Extraction and reverse transcription of RNA yielded cDNA as the sequencing template. Sequenced by immunoSEQ multiplex PCR; TCRdb stores in-frame clones only, minus some. The sample yields 250,000 to 350,000 clones, 60% seen once. The sample's treatment: oral pan-JAK inhibitor, 5-10 mg twice daily. Germline-derived CDR1 and CDR2 are SGHTA and FQGNSA. The J segment lost 3 bases and the V segment lost 4 bases, leaving 2 bases of the junction unmatched. The CDR3 runs 14 residues.

The chain joins TRBV7-2 to TRBJ2-7; TRBD1 agrees at 11 bases. Sequences were derived from CD4+ T cells sorted from blood, sampled at roughly week 52, from a patient treated with tofacitinib. The source of this sequence is a human donor with alopecia areata. The CDR3 DNA follows: TGTGCCAGCAGCTCCGGGACAGGGGGCTACGAGCAGTACTTC. Its translation: CASSSGTGGYEQYF.